This TCR beta chain derives from a study of T cell responses to AZD1222 COVID-19 vaccine. Study summary: Second-dose recipients at about 4 or about 12 weeks were treated as one pooled group.

Study conclusions and caveats: With two AZD1222 doses given, Spike-specific TCR breadth and depth both rose. Epitopes outside B.1.351 and B.1.1.7 mutated regions reportedly drew nearly half of spike TCRs. Repertoires in all cases were sampled only once the peak T cell response had passed.

In the case of this clone: Its antigen is as yet unknown.

Sequencing used immunoSEQ multiplex PCR; TCRdb keeps in-frame clones, though not all of them. The sample has some 100,000 clones, 80% to 90% seen once. The germline CDR1 and CDR2 sequences are SGHVS and FQNEAQ. Losses at the gene ends were 6 bases for V and 8 bases for J; bases not matched to a gene: 10. This CDR3 has 15 amino acids. The input for sequencing was peripheral blood, taken on day 0 of AZD1222 vaccination. The sequence came from an adult in good health. The chain employs TRBV7-8 and TRBJ1-4, with 9 bases that match TRBD1. As DNA, the CDR3 is TGTGCCAGCAGATTACAGGGGGCTAGAGGGGAAAAACTGTTTTTT. This sequence encodes CASRLQGARGEKLFF.